These 21 T cell receptor beta chains originate from one sample sequenced in a study of glioma-infiltrating T cells after dendritic cell vaccination. Sequencing used immunoSEQ multiplex PCR; TCRdb keeps in-frame clones, though not all of them. This sample carries about 92,000 clones, just over 85% of them seen once, and the ten largest clones take around 14%. The sample here was blood, taken before dendritic cell vaccination. The receptors shown here come from a human donor with glioblastoma.

This clone has only one observation. The genes are TRBV9 and TRBJ1-4; D is unresolved. Germline CDR1 and CDR2: SGDLS and YYNGEE. Deletions cut 0 bases from V and 2 bases from J, with 8 bases between. This CDR3 is 15 amino acids long. This chain's CDR3 is CASSVEVGTNEKLFF. As DNA, the CDR3 is TGTGCCAGCAGCGTAGAGGTCGGGACTAATGAAAAACTGTTTTTT. The full variable domain, with the rest looked up from reference TRBV9 and TRBJ1-4, is DSGVTQTPKHLITATGQRVTLRCSPRSGDLSVYWYQQSLDQGLQFLIQYYNGEERAKGNILERFSAQQFPDLHSELNLSSLELGDSALYFCASSVEVGTNEKLFFGSGTQLSVL.

The CDR3 loop is CASSLFTAQETQYF. CDR3 in DNA: TGTGCCAGCAGCTTGTTTACAGCCCAAGAGACCCAGTACTTC. The chain links TRBV5-6 to TRBJ2-5; D not resolved. Germline loops: CDR1 SGHDT, CDR2 YYEEEE. CDR3 length: 14 amino acids. Trimming left V 1 base short and J 1 base short, with 8 bases between.

The chain carries TRBV28 and TRBJ1-5, with D uncertain. Germline V CDR1 and CDR2: MDHEN, SYDVKM. This CDR3 has 13 residues. Trimming shortened V by 2 bases and J by 1 base, and 3 bases separated the two germline ends. CDR3 bases: TGTGCCAGCAGTTTAGTAAGCAATCAGCCCCAGCATTTT. It yields the protein CASSLVSNQPQHF.

The chain has TRBV4-3 and TRBJ2-7, with 12 bases fitting TRBD2. Germline V gene sequence: CDR1 LGHNA, CDR2 YSLEER. The CDR3 is 18 amino acids. The V segment lost 0 bases and the J segment 0 bases; nucleotides outside the gene matches: 6. In DNA form, the CDR3 reads TGCGCCAGCAGCCAAGATACTAGCGGGGGGCCCAGCTCCTACGAGCAGTACTTC. It yields the protein CASSQDTSGGPSSYEQYF.

This clone was detected once. The V gene is TRBV6-5, the J gene TRBJ2-2; possible D gene TRBD2, 6 bases. Germline V gives CDR1 MNHEY, CDR2 SVGAGI. The V end was cut by 8 bases, the J end by 0 bases, with 13 bases between. This CDR3 spans 15 amino acids. CDR3 in DNA: TGTGCCAGCTCTACCGGGAGATCGAACACCGGGGAGCTGTTTTTT. Translated, it gives CASSTGRSNTGELFF.

The gene calls are TRBV6-5 and TRBJ2-1, with 8 bases identical to TRBD1. In germline, CDR1 is MNHEY, CDR2 SVGAGI. V dropped 6 bases and J dropped 5; count of bases not matched to a gene: 9. The CDR3 has 15 amino acids. The chain's CDR3 is CASSPKRTGHNEQFF. The CDR3 nucleotides read TGTGCCAGCAGCCCGAAAAGGACAGGGCACAATGAGCAGTTCTTC.

This rearrangement joins TRBV6-5 to TRBJ2-7; D perhaps matches TRBD2 (6 bases). Germline CDR1 MNHEY, CDR2 SVGAGI. There are 12 residues in the CDR3. The V and J ends lost 6 bases and 5 bases respectively, with 11 bases between them. The CDR3 DNA is TGTGCCAGCAGAACACTAGCCCACGAGCAGTACTTC. This codes for CASRTLAHEQYF.

The J gene is TRBJ1-5, the V gene TRBV2; no definite D call. CDR1 is SNHLY, CDR2 FYNNEI, per germline. The CDR3 covers 16 residues. Trimming took 2 bases from V and 7 from J, leaving 18 bases between them. As DNA, the CDR3 is TGTGCCAGCAGTGAACTTGGGCAGGCCTGGAGGCAGCCCCAGCATTTT. Encoded protein: CASSELGQAWRQPQHF.

The CDR3 here is CASSPGTSGRITDTQYF. The CDR3, as DNA: TGTGCCAGCAGCCCCGGGACTAGCGGGAGGATAACAGATACGCAGTATTTT. The rearrangement joins TRBV5-4 to TRBJ2-3; 15 bases line up with TRBD2. Germline CDR1 reads SGHNT; CDR2 reads YYREEE (reference sequence). The V gene end was trimmed by 4 bases and the J gene end by 3 bases; junction bases not matched to a gene: 6. This CDR3 comprises 17 residues.

V and J are TRBV28 and TRBJ1-1, with a possible D match to TRBD1 (5 bases). The CDR3 length is 16 residues. The ends were cut back, 6 bases at V and 1 base at J, with 18 bases in the middle. CDR1 is MDHEN and CDR2 is SYDVKM in the germline V gene. The CDR3 loop reads CASRKGKQGGNTEAFF. Here the CDR3 DNA reads TGTGCCAGCAGGAAGGGTAAGCAGGGCGGGAACACTGAAGCTTTCTTT.

The chain uses TRBV28 and TRBJ2-7; 9 nucleotides line up with TRBD1. This CDR3 region has 14 residues. CDR1 and CDR2 from the germline V gene are MDHEN and SYDVKM. The J segment lost 4 bases and the V segment lost 7 bases, leaving 8 bases of the junction unmatched. The CDR3 sequence: CASTGQGPPYEQYF. The CDR3, as DNA: TGTGCCAGCACGGGACAGGGACCCCCATACGAGCAGTACTTC.

The chain uses TRBV9 and TRBJ2-1; TRBD2 matches at 11 bases. V lost 0 bases and J lost 1; bases outside the gene matches: 3. Germline V lookup: CDR1 SGDLS, CDR2 YYNGEE. The CDR3 is made up of 17 amino acids. CDR3 sequence: CASSVGVAGGSYNEQFF. The DNA for the CDR3 is TGTGCCAGCAGCGTAGGGGTAGCGGGGGGGTCCTACAATGAGCAGTTCTTC.

The chain combines TRBV7-9 with TRBJ2-7, with TRBD1 matching over 7 bases. CDR3 size: 16 residues. V was pared by 5 bases and J by 7 bases, with 17 bases of the junction left unmatched. Germline CDR1 reads SEHNR; CDR2 reads FQNEAQ (reference sequence). CDR3 nucleotide sequence: TGTGCCAGCAGCCGAGAACCGGAAACAGGGGCGCGTGAGCAGTACTTC. Its translation is CASSREPETGAREQYF. The full variable domain, with the rest looked up from reference TRBV7-9 and TRBJ2-7, is DTGVSQNPRHKITKRGQNVTFRCDPISEHNRLYWYRQTLGQGPEFLTYFQNEAQLEKSRLLSDRFSAERPKGSFSTLEIQRTEQGDSAMYLCASSREPETGAREQYFGPGTRLTVT.

The chain links TRBV7-3 to TRBJ1-2; 8 positions match TRBD1. The V segment lost 4 bases and the J segment 8 bases; nucleotides outside the gene matches: 18. CDR3 length equals 17 residues. The V gene's germline CDR1 is SGHTA and CDR2 FQGTGA. CDR3 sequence: CASSSGTGPMTIPGYTF. The CDR3 DNA sequence: TGTGCCAGCAGCTCGGGGACAGGCCCGATGACTATACCCGGCTACACCTTC.

The V and J genes are TRBV30 and TRBJ2-7, with unresolved D. In germline, CDR1 is GTSNPN, CDR2 SVGIG (reference sequence). This CDR3 region has 12 residues. Trimming stripped 0 bases from V and 1 base from J, with 4 bases between. The CDR3 DNA sequence: TGTGCCTGGAGTGTACTATCCTACGAGCAGTACTTC. Its protein product is CAWSVLSYEQYF. Complete variable domain (other parts from reference TRBV30 and TRBJ2-7): SQTIHQWPATLVQPVGSPLSLECTVEGTSNPNLYWYRQAAGRGLQLLFYSVGIGQISSEVPQNLSASRPQDRQFILSSKKLLLSDSGFYLCAWSVLSYEQYFGPGTRLTVT.

This clone was found once. CDR3: CATSREVGALSNYGYTF. The CDR3 bases are TGTGCCACCAGCAGAGAGGTGGGGGCCCTCAGTAACTATGGCTACACCTTC. The rearrangement uses TRBV15 and TRBJ1-2; maybe TRBD1 (6 bases). This CDR3 has 17 residues. V shed 0 bases and J shed 1 base, with 15 bases lying between them. Looked up from germline, CDR1 is LNHNV and CDR2 is YYDKDF (reference sequence).

V usage is TRBV6-5 and J usage is TRBJ2-7; D might be TRBD2 (5 bases). Germline CDR1 reads MNHEY; CDR2 reads SVGAGI. This CDR3 region has 14 residues. V was trimmed by 5 bases and J by 6 bases, leaving 17 bases between them. The CDR3 protein is CASSKPERRGEQYF. The DNA for the CDR3 is TGTGCCAGCAGTAAACCGGAACGACGGGGCGAGCAGTACTTC.

This sequence joins TRBV5-1 and TRBJ1-5; D ambiguous. V was pared by 0 bases and J by 0 bases, with 10 bases between. The CDR3 is 16 amino acids. Germline CDR1 and CDR2: SGHRS and YFSETQ. The CDR3 spells CASSLAGTFSNQPQHF. As DNA, the CDR3 is TGCGCCAGCAGCTTGGCAGGCACCTTTAGCAATCAGCCCCAGCATTTT. Full variable domain (rest looked up from reference TRBV5-1 and TRBJ1-5): KAGVTQTPRYLIKTRGQQVTLSCSPISGHRSVSWYQQTPGQGLQFLFEYFSETQRNKGNFPGRFSGRQFSNSRSEMNVSTLELGDSALYLCASSLAGTFSNQPQHFGDGTRLSIL.

The chain joins TRBV2 to TRBJ2-1, with 7 bases identical to TRBD2. This CDR3 contains 14 residues. Per the germline V gene, CDR1 is SNHLY and CDR2 is FYNNEI. J lost 2 bases, V lost 8 bases, and 6 bases had no gene match. The CDR3 loop is CASGMGLTYNEQFF. DNA of the CDR3: TGTGCCAGCGGGATGGGACTAACCTACAATGAGCAGTTCTTC. Variable domain in full (rest from reference TRBV2 and TRBJ2-1): EPEVTQTPSHQVTQMGQEVILRCVPISNHLYFYWYRQILGQKVEFLVSFYNNEISEKSEIFDDQFSVERPDGSNFTLKIRSTKLEDSAMYFCASGMGLTYNEQFFGPGTRLTVL.

This clone was seen only once. V usage is TRBV5-1 and J usage is TRBJ2-1; 11 bases map to TRBD2. Germline values: CDR1 SGHRS, CDR2 YFSETQ. CDR3 size: 16 residues. V dropped 4 bases and J dropped 7; count of bases not matched to a gene: 10. Here the CDR3 reads CASSADLAGGRNEQFF. CDR3 nucleotides: TGCGCCAGCAGCGCAGATCTAGCGGGAGGAAGAAATGAGCAGTTCTTC.

In DNA, the CDR3 is TGTGCCAGCAGTCCCCGGGTAGCGGGAAAGGGTTCCTACGAGCAGTACTTC. As protein: CASSPRVAGKGSYEQYF. The chain joins TRBV28 to TRBJ2-7, with 8 nucleotides matching TRBD2. CDR1 MDHEN and CDR2 SYDVKM come from the germline V gene. The CDR3 is 17 amino acids. The ends lost 5 bases at V and 1 base at J; junction bases unmatched: 13.